This T cell receptor (beta chain) came from a study of T cell responses to AZD1222 COVID-19 vaccine. Study summary: Pooling of second doses given at about 4 or about 12 weeks was done.

Trimming removed 1 base at V and 8 bases at J, with 23 bases between. Germline V gene data show CDR1 as MGHRA and CDR2 as YSYEKL. CDR3 length: 17 amino acids. The data were produced by immunoSEQ multiplex PCR, yet TCRdb's version contains in-frame clones alone and is incomplete. The table has about 120,000 clones, 88% seen once; the top ten hold roughly 3.6%. The rearrangement joins TRBV4-1 to TRBJ1-2, with D perhaps TRBD1 (5 bases). Sequenced here: peripheral blood, sampled on day 0 of AZD1222 vaccination. This receptor was obtained from an adult in good health. In DNA form, the CDR3 reads TGCGCCAGCAGCCAAGTTGGGACCATGACGGAGGCCACCGGCTACACCTTC. This codes for CASSQVGTMTEATGYTF.